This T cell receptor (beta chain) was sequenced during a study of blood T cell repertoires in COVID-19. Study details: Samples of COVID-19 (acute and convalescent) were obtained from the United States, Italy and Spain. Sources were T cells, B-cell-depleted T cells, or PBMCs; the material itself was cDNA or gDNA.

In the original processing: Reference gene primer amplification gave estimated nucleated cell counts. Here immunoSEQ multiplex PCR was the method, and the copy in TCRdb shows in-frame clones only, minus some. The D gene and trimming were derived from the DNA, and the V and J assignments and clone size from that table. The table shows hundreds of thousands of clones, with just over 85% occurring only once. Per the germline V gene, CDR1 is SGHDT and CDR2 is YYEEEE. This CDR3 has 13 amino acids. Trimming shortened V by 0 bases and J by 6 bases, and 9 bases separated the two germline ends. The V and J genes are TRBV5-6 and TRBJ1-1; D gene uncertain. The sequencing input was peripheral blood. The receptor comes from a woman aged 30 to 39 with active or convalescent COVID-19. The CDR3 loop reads CASSLDLGSEAFF. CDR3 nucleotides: TGTGCCAGCAGCTTGGATCTTGGCTCTGAAGCTTTCTTT.